A selection of T cell receptor beta chains follows, all from one sample in a study of T cell changes during pregnancy in multiple sclerosis. Assay: immunoSEQ multiplex PCR; the TCRdb copy retains only in-frame clones and omits some. The sample shows about 41,000 clones, roughly nine tenths of them seen only once. The starting material was CD8+ T cells from peripheral blood mononuclear cells, obtained in the third trimester of pregnancy. The receptors derive from a female donor with multiple sclerosis, enrolled in a pregnancy study. Each CDR3 is given with its conserved first and last residue. A D gene is named only where the DNA matches it firmly. Clone size appears in some rows only: once, few, many, or a class for an expanded clone.

j_call: TRBJ1-1
v_call: TRBV7-9
d_call: TRBD1
clone_size: NA
cdr3_nt: TGTGCCAGCAGCCCCCCCGTGGGGGCGCCAGGGGGCACTGAAGCTTTCTTT
cdr3_aa: CASSPPVGAPGGTEAFF

j_call: TRBJ2-7
v_call: TRBV5-1
d_call: NA
clone_size: NA
cdr3_nt: TGCGCCAGCAGCGGGGACAACACCTACGAGCAGTACTTC
cdr3_aa: CASSGDNTYEQYF

j_call: TRBJ1-1
v_call: TRBV11-2
d_call: NA
clone_size: NA
cdr3_nt: TGTGCCAGCAGAACATCAGGCGCTGAAGCTTTCTTT
cdr3_aa: CASRTSGAEAFF

j_call: TRBJ2-7
v_call: TRBV6-1
d_call: NA
clone_size: few
cdr3_nt: TGTGCCAGCAGTGTCTCGACGGACTCTGCCTACGAGCAGTACTTC
cdr3_aa: CASSVSTDSAYEQYF

j_call: TRBJ2-1
v_call: TRBV20-1
d_call: NA
clone_size: NA
cdr3_nt: TGCAGTGCCCCGGAGTACAATGAGCAGTTCTTC
cdr3_aa: CSAPEYNEQFF

j_call: TRBJ1-1
v_call: TRBV7-8
d_call: NA
clone_size: NA
cdr3_nt: TGTGCCAGCAGCTTAGTGGGGTCAGGGCGAGGAACTGAAGCTTTCTTT
cdr3_aa: CASSLVGSGRGTEAFF

j_call: TRBJ1-5
v_call: TRBV28
d_call: NA
clone_size: NA
cdr3_nt: TGTGCCAGCATTCGGAACGGGGGGTTTCATCAGCCCCAGCATTTT
cdr3_aa: CASIRNGGFHQPQHF

j_call: TRBJ1-5
v_call: TRBV30
d_call: TRBD1
clone_size: NA
cdr3_nt: TGTGCCTGGACCTCTGGGGGGGACAGGGAGCCCCAGCATTTT
cdr3_aa: CAWTSGGDREPQHF

j_call: TRBJ2-5
v_call: TRBV11-2
d_call: TRBD2
clone_size: medium-sized
cdr3_nt: TGTGCCAGCAGCTTAGCGGGAGGGCCTGGGGAGACCCAGTACTTC
cdr3_aa: CASSLAGGPGETQYF

j_call: TRBJ1-4
v_call: TRBV6-1
d_call: TRBD1
clone_size: NA
cdr3_nt: TGTGCCAGCAGTGAAGTATCCGGGACAGGAAATGAAAAACTGTTTTTT
cdr3_aa: CASSEVSGTGNEKLFF

j_call: TRBJ1-1
v_call: TRBV29-1
d_call: NA
clone_size: NA
cdr3_nt: TGCAGCGTTGAACTTGCGATGAACACTGAAGCTTTCTTT
cdr3_aa: CSVELAMNTEAFF

j_call: TRBJ2-7
v_call: TRBV28
d_call: NA
clone_size: NA
cdr3_nt: TGTGCCAGCAGTTTGGCAGGGCTGGAGCAGTACTTC
cdr3_aa: CASSLAGLEQYF

j_call: TRBJ1-1
v_call: TRBV4-1
d_call: TRBD1
clone_size: NA
cdr3_nt: TGCGCCAGCAGCCAAGGACAGGGTTTGGGCACTGAAGCTTTCTTT
cdr3_aa: CASSQGQGLGTEAFF

j_call: TRBJ2-7
v_call: TRBV19
d_call: NA
clone_size: NA
cdr3_nt: TGTGCCAGTAGTATTGTATACGGGGCCTACGAGCAGTACTTC
cdr3_aa: CASSIVYGAYEQYF

j_call: TRBJ2-2
v_call: TRBV7-9
d_call: NA
clone_size: NA
cdr3_nt: TGTGCCAGCAGCTCGGAGGGCGGGGAGCTGTTTTTT
cdr3_aa: CASSSEGGELFF

j_call: TRBJ2-2
v_call: TRBV5-8
d_call: NA
clone_size: NA
cdr3_nt: TGTGCCAGCAGCTTACAGGGCGGCGGCGGGGAGCTGTTTTTT
cdr3_aa: CASSLQGGGGELFF

j_call: TRBJ2-7
v_call: TRBV5-6
d_call: NA
clone_size: NA
cdr3_nt: TGTGCCAGCAGCCTGTTGTCAGACTACGAGCAGTACTTC
cdr3_aa: CASSLLSDYEQYF

j_call: TRBJ2-7
v_call: TRBV27
d_call: NA
clone_size: NA
cdr3_nt: TGTGCCAGCAGTTTACAGGGTGGTTTTTTCTTCGAGCAGTACTTC
cdr3_aa: CASSLQGGFFFEQYF

j_call: TRBJ2-2
v_call: TRBV19
d_call: TRBD1
clone_size: NA
cdr3_nt: TGTGCCAGTAGCTTGGGACAGGGGAGGACCGGGGAGCTGTTTTTT
cdr3_aa: CASSLGQGRTGELFF

j_call: TRBJ2-5
v_call: TRBV9
d_call: NA
clone_size: NA
cdr3_nt: TGTGCCAGCAGCGAACTCCCAGGCTCGGCCAAAGAGACCCAGTACTTC
cdr3_aa: CASSELPGSAKETQYF

j_call: TRBJ1-1
v_call: TRBV5-4
d_call: TRBD1
clone_size: once
cdr3_nt: TGTGCCAGCCGGGGACAGGGTATAAAGAACACTGAAGCTTTCTTT
cdr3_aa: CASRGQGIKNTEAFF

j_call: TRBJ2-1
v_call: TRBV7-8
d_call: TRBD2
clone_size: NA
cdr3_nt: TGTGCCAGCAGCCCCCCCCCACTAGCGACTTACAATGAGCAGTTCTTC
cdr3_aa: CASSPPPLATYNEQFF

j_call: TRBJ1-2
v_call: TRBV6-6
d_call: NA
clone_size: once
cdr3_nt: TGTGCCAGCAGTTACTCGACAGAGGCGGGCTACACCTTC
cdr3_aa: CASSYSTEAGYTF

j_call: TRBJ2-7
v_call: TRBV2
d_call: TRBD2
clone_size: NA
cdr3_nt: TGTGCCAGCAGTGAAATTAGCGGGAGGGTCTACGAGCAGTACTTC
cdr3_aa: CASSEISGRVYEQYF

j_call: TRBJ2-1
v_call: TRBV9
d_call: TRBD2
clone_size: NA
cdr3_nt: TGTGCCAGCAGCGTGGGTAGCGGGACCGATGAGCAGTTCTTC
cdr3_aa: CASSVGSGTDEQFF

j_call: TRBJ1-5
v_call: TRBV27
d_call: NA
clone_size: NA
cdr3_nt: TGTGCCAGCAGATCCCGCCGGGGAAATAGCAATCAGCCCCAGCATTTT
cdr3_aa: CASRSRRGNSNQPQHF

j_call: TRBJ2-7
v_call: TRBV14
d_call: TRBD2
clone_size: NA
cdr3_nt: TGTGCCAGCCCCCGGGGGGTAGGGTTTGGCTACGAGCAGTACTTC
cdr3_aa: CASPRGVGFGYEQYF

j_call: TRBJ1-5
v_call: TRBV28
d_call: TRBD1
clone_size: NA
cdr3_nt: TGTGCCAGCAGACGGACAGGGGATAGCAATCAGCCCCAGCATTTT
cdr3_aa: CASRRTGDSNQPQHF

j_call: TRBJ1-6
v_call: TRBV7-8
d_call: NA
clone_size: once
cdr3_nt: TGTGCCAGCAGCTTACGCGGTTCACCCCTCCACTTT
cdr3_aa: CASSLRGSPLHF

j_call: TRBJ2-1
v_call: TRBV28
d_call: NA
clone_size: NA
cdr3_nt: TGTGCCAGCAACCCGGGACAAAGAAGCTCCTACAATGAGCAGTTCTTC
cdr3_aa: CASNPGQRSSYNEQFF

j_call: TRBJ2-7
v_call: TRBV7-3
d_call: TRBD1
clone_size: NA
cdr3_nt: TGTGCCAGCAGCTCATTGCCCTCTGGACAGGGTTCCTACGAGCAGTACTTC
cdr3_aa: CASSSLPSGQGSYEQYF

j_call: TRBJ2-7
v_call: TRBV5-1
d_call: NA
clone_size: NA
cdr3_nt: TGCGCCAGCAGCTTTGGCAGGGAGGCCGAGCAGTACTTC
cdr3_aa: CASSFGREAEQYF

j_call: TRBJ2-3
v_call: TRBV5-1
d_call: TRBD2
clone_size: NA
cdr3_nt: TGCGCCAGCAGCCCCGGGACTAGCGGGGGCCGTCGCACAGATACGCAGTATTTT
cdr3_aa: CASSPGTSGGRRTDTQYF

j_call: TRBJ2-1
v_call: TRBV19
d_call: NA
clone_size: NA
cdr3_nt: TGTGCCAGTAGTCCGTTCGGGGGTTCCTACAATGAGCAGTTCTTC
cdr3_aa: CASSPFGGSYNEQFF

j_call: TRBJ2-3
v_call: TRBV6-4
d_call: TRBD2
clone_size: NA
cdr3_nt: TGTGCCACGTCAAGCGGGGGTAGCACAGATACGCAGTATTTT
cdr3_aa: CATSSGGSTDTQYF

j_call: TRBJ1-5
v_call: TRBV4-1
d_call: NA
clone_size: NA
cdr3_nt: TGCGCCAGCAGCCAAGAACCGGGGAGCAATCAGCCCCAGCATTTT
cdr3_aa: CASSQEPGSNQPQHF

j_call: TRBJ2-1
v_call: TRBV27
d_call: TRBD2
clone_size: NA
cdr3_nt: TGTGCCAGCAGTTTCTCGACTAGCGGACTTTACAATGAGCAGTTCTTC
cdr3_aa: CASSFSTSGLYNEQFF

j_call: TRBJ1-5
v_call: TRBV30
d_call: NA
clone_size: once
cdr3_nt: TGTGCCTGGAGTGTAGACTATCAGCCCCAGCATTTT
cdr3_aa: CAWSVDYQPQHF

j_call: TRBJ1-2
v_call: TRBV7-8
d_call: NA
clone_size: NA
cdr3_nt: TGTGCCAGCAGCTTAGCGGGAGGAGCGTTCCATGGCTACACCTTC
cdr3_aa: CASSLAGGAFHGYTF

j_call: TRBJ2-7
v_call: TRBV4-2
d_call: NA
clone_size: NA
cdr3_nt: TGTGCCAGCAGCCAAGACCAAGGACTATTGGACGAGCAGTACTTC
cdr3_aa: CASSQDQGLLDEQYF

j_call: TRBJ2-7
v_call: TRBV5-4
d_call: TRBD2
clone_size: NA
cdr3_nt: TGTGCCAGCAGCTTGGGGCGGGAGGGAGGCGAGCAGTACTTC
cdr3_aa: CASSLGREGGEQYF